This is a list of T cell receptor beta chains from one sample in a study of blood T cell repertoires in COVID-19. TCRdb keeps only in-frame clones here, not all; method: immunoSEQ multiplex PCR. The sample comprises over 250,000 clones, approximately 84% of which are singletons, and over 1.3% rests with the top ten. The specimen was peripheral blood. The origin of the receptors is a human donor with COVID-19, enrolled during active disease. The donor label of this sample is uncertain. Each CDR3 is given with its conserved first and last residue.

TRBV11-2 | CASSSGTGGETQYF
TRBV5-6 | CASSPRGGGEQYF
TRBV6-1 | CASSYRGGKETQYF
TRBV6-6 | CASILTGRVDEQYF
TRBV7-2 | CASRSGGENNQPQHF
TRBV5-6 | CASSTQFRGSNYGYTF
TRBV27 | CASSKGVETEAFF
TRBV7-9 | CASSHDSREKLFF
TRBV10-3 | CAISDVGTPEYF
TRBV27 | CASSPGLYEQYF
TRBV5-1 | CASSLSESYEQYF
TRBV28 | CASSSPAGGSPLHF
TRBV19 | CASSSTIAGYSYNEQFF
TRBV6-6 | CASSYAGNNQPQHF